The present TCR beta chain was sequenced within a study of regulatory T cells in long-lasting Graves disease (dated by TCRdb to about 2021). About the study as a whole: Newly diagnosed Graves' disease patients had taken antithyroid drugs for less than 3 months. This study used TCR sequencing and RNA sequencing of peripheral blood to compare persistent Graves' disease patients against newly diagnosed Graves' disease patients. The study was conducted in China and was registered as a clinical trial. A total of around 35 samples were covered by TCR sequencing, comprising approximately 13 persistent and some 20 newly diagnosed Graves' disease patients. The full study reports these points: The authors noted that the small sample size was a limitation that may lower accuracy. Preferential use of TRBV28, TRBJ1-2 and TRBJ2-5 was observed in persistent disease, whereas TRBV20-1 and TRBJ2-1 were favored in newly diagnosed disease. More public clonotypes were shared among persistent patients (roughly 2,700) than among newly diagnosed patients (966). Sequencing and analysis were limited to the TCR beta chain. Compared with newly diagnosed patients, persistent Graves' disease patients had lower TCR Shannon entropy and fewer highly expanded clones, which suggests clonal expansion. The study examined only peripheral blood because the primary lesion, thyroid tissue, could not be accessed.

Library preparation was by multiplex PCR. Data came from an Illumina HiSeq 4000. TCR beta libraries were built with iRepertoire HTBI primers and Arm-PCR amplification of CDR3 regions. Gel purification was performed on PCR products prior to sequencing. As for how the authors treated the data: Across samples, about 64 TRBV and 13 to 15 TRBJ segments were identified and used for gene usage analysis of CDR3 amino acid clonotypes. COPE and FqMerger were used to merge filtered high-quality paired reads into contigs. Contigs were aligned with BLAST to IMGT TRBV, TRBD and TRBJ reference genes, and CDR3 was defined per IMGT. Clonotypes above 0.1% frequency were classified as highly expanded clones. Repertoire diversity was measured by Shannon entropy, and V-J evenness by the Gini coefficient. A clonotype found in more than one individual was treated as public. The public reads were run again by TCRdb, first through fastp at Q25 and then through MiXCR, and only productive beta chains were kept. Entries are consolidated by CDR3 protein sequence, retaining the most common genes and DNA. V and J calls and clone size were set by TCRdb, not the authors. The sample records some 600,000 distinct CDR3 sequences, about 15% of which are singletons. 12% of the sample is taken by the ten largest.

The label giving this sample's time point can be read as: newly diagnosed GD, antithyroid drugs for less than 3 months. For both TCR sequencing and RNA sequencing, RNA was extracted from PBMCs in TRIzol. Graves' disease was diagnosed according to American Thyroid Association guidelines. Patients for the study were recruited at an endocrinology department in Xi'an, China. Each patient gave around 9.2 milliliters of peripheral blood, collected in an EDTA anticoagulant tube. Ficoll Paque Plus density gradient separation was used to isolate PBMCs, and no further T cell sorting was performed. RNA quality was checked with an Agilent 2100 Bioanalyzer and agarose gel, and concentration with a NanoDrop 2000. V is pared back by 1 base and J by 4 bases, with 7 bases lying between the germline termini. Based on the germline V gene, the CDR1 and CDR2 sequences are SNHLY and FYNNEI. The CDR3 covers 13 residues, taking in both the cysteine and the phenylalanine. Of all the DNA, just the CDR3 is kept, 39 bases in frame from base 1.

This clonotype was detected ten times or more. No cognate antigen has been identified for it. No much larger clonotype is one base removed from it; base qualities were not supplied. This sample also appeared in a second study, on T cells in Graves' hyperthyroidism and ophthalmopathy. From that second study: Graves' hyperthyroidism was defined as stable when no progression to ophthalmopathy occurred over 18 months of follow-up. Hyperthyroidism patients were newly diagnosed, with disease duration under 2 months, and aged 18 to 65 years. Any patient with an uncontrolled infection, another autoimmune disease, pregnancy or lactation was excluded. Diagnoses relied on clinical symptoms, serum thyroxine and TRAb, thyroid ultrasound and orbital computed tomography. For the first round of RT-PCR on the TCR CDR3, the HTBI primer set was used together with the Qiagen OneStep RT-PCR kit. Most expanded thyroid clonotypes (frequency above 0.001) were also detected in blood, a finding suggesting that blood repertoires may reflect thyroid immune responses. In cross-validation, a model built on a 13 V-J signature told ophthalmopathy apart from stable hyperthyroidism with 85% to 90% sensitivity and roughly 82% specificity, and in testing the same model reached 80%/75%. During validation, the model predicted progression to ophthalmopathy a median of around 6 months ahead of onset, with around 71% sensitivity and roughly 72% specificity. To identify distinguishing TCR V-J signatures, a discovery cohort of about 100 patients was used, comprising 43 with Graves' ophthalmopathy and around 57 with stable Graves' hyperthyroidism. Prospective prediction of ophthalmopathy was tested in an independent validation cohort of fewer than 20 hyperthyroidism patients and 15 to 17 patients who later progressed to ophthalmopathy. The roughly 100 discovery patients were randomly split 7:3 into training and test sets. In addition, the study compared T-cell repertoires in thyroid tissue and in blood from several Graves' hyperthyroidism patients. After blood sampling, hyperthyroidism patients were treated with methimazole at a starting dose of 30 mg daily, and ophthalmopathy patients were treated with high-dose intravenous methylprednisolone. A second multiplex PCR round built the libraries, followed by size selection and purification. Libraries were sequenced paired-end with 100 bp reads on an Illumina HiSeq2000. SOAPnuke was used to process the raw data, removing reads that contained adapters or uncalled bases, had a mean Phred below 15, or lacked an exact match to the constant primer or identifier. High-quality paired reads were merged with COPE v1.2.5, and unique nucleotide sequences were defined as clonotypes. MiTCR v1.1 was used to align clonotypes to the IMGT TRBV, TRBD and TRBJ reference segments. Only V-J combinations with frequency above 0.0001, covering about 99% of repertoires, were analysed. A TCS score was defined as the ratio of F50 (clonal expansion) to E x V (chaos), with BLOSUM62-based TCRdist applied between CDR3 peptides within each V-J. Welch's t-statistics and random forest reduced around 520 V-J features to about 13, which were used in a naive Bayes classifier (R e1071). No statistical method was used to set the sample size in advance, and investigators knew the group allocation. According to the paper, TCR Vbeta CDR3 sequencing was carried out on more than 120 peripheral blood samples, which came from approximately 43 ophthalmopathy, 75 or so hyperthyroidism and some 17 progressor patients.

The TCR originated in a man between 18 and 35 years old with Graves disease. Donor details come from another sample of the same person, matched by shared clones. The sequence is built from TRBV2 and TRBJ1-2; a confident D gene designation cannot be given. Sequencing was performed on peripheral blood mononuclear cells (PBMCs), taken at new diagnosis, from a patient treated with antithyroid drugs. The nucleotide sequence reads TGTGCCAGCAGTGAAGGGGTTACCTATGGCTACACCTTC. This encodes CASSEGVTYGYTF.